This T cell receptor (beta chain) was obtained from a study of T cells after yellow fever vaccination. Study results and caveats: Although most clonotypes did not, a small share appeared in both CD4 and CD8 compartments. From the bulk population, abundant clonotypes could contaminate and appear within FACS-sorted repertoires. Subsequent booster samples again held most clones from primary vaccination (96% CD4, just under 90% CD8). The secondary response was weaker, and its peak arrived faster, on day 5 versus 15.

TCRdb re-analysed the 5' RACE reads in MiXCR, keeping a single row per CDR3 protein. The sample lists hundreds of thousands of distinct CDR3 sequences; 20% to 25% were seen once. This CDR3 is built from 15 residues. Germline CDR1 and CDR2: MGHRA and YSYEKL. V lost 4 bases and J lost 6; bases outside the gene matches: 4. Notes on this clonotype: Antigen specificity is unknown.

The chain uses TRBV4-1 and TRBJ2-2; TRBD1 aligns across 11 bases. This specimen was PBMCs, taken around 3 weeks after the first yellow fever vaccination. This clonotype was obtained from a man aged 18 to 29 who received the YFV17D yellow fever vaccine. The CDR3 bases are TGCGCCAGCAGCCCCGGACAGGGGGCTGCCGGGGAGCTGTTTTTT. Translating gives CASSPGQGAAGELFF.